What follows are 31 T cell receptor beta chains derived from one specimen sequenced in a study of Graves' ophthalmopathy and Graves' hyperthyroidism. RNA transcripts were the template, and TCR beta CDR3 regions were amplified from them. Second-round multiplex PCR followed a first-round RT-PCR using HTBI primers. TCRdb called the multiplex PCR reads again in MiXCR, with one record for every CDR3 protein. Here the sample spans about 740,000 distinct CDR3 sequences, about 44% being singletons. Sequenced input: peripheral blood. The receptor source for this set is an adult man with Graves' ophthalmopathy.

This clonotype has ten or more counts. This chain connects TRBV15 to TRBJ2-1, with 7 bases identical to TRBD2. This CDR3 spans 17 amino acids. Per the germline V gene, CDR1 is LNHNV and CDR2 is YYDKDF (reference sequence). Trimming removed 0 bases from V and 5 bases from J; junction bases left unmatched: 10. Written as DNA, the CDR3 is TGTGCCACCAGCAGAGAGACTCAAGCGGGGATCAACAATGAGCAGTTCTTC. This gives the protein CATSRETQAGINNEQFF.

About this clonotype: The junction shows a germline mismatch at one end, possibly a read error. The gene calls are TRBV2 and TRBJ2-7; TRBD2 matches 7 bases. This CDR3 region has 16 residues. Germline CDR1 reads SNHLY; CDR2 reads FYNNEI. CDR3 coding DNA: TGCGCCAGCAGTGAGTCGGTGGGTAGGCGGGGGAGCGAGCAGTGCTTC. It specifies CASSESVGRRGSEQCF.

The chain recombines TRBV29-1 with TRBJ1-4; 10 bases agree with TRBD1. The CDR3 runs 15 residues. V lost 0 bases and J lost 6; bases outside the gene matches: 4. CDR1 is SQVTM, CDR2 ANQGSEA, per germline. This CDR3 reads CSVEEGTGEDEKLFF. CDR3 nucleotides: TGCAGCGTTGAAGAAGGGACAGGGGAGGATGAAAAACTGTTTTTT.

There are a few counts of this clonotype. The V gene is TRBV5-4, the J gene TRBJ2-5, with a weak D call TRBD1 (7 bases). The ends were cut back, 0 bases at V and 3 bases at J, with 9 bases in the middle. Per the germline V gene, CDR1 is SGHNT and CDR2 is YYREEE (reference sequence). The CDR3 is 14 residues long. The CDR3 nucleotides are TGTGCCAGCAGCTTGGGCGGGACAGAAGAGACCCAGTACTTC. It specifies CASSLGGTEETQYF.

This clonotype occurred a few times. The chain joins TRBV5-6 to TRBJ1-1, with D maybe TRBD1 (5 bases). The germline V gene encodes CDR1 SGHDT and CDR2 YYEEEE. V was shortened by 2 bases and J by 0 bases, with 11 bases between the two germline ends. CDR3 length: 15 amino acids. The CDR3 DNA reads as TGTGCCAGCAGCTTTCTAGGACACTTGAACACTGAAGCTTTCTTT. It yields the protein CASSFLGHLNTEAFF. The full variable domain, with the rest looked up from reference TRBV5-6 and TRBJ1-1, is DAGVTQSPTHLIKTRGQQVTLRCSPKSGHDTVSWYQQALGQGPQFIFQYYEEEERQRGNFPDRFSGHQFPNYSSELNVNALLLGDSALYLCASSFLGHLNTEAFFGQGTRLTVV.

This clonotype was found many times. The chain joins TRBV29-1 to TRBJ1-1, with 7 bases identical to TRBD1. This CDR3 is built from 15 residues. The junction had 8 bases not matched to a gene; V was cut back by 2 bases and J by 2 bases. Germline V gene sequence: CDR1 SQVTM, CDR2 ANQGSEA. The CDR3 reads CSVEFSDRYNTEAFF. The CDR3 DNA reads TGCAGCGTTGAATTCTCGGACAGGTATAACACTGAAGCTTTCTTT. Complete variable domain (other parts from reference TRBV29-1 and TRBJ1-1): SAVISQKPSRDICQRGTSLTIQCQVDSQVTMMFWYRQQPGQSLTLIATANQGSEATYESGFVIDKFPISRPNLTFSTLTVSNMSPEDSSIYLCSVEFSDRYNTEAFFGQGTRLTVV.

CDR3: CASSAGTGFWEQYF. The DNA for the CDR3 is TGTGCCAGCAGTGCTGGGACAGGGTTTTGGGAGCAGTACTTC. This chain connects TRBV2 to TRBJ2-7; 9 bases are a match to TRBD1. In germline, CDR1 is SNHLY, CDR2 FYNNEI. The CDR3 consists of 14 residues. The V and J ends lost 4 bases and 7 bases, in that order; junction bases with no gene match: 8.

This clonotype was counted ten times or more. The V call is TRBV7-8, the J call TRBJ1-4; D may be TRBD1 (5 bases). The germline gives CDR1 SGHVS, CDR2 FQNEAQ. V lost 5 bases, J lost 3 bases, and 22 bases lay in between. The CDR3 totals 18 residues. DNA for the CDR3: TGTGCCAGCAGCCCCTACAGGTGGTCCCGCCGGGCTAATGAAAAACTGTTTTTT. This sequence encodes CASSPYRWSRRANEKLFF.

The gene calls are TRBV29-1 and TRBJ2-5; 12 bases match TRBD2. This CDR3 contains 14 residues. J lost 5 bases, V lost 6 bases, and 7 bases had no gene match. From germline, CDR1 is SQVTM and CDR2 ANQGSEA. This CDR3 is CSVRTSGAGETQYF. CDR3 bases: TGCAGCGTGAGGACTAGCGGGGCTGGGGAGACCCAGTACTTC. The complete variable domain, with remaining parts taken from reference TRBV29-1 and TRBJ2-5, reads SAVISQKPSRDICQRGTSLTIQCQVDSQVTMMFWYRQQPGQSLTLIATANQGSEATYESGFVIDKFPISRPNLTFSTLTVSNMSPEDSSIYLCSVRTSGAGETQYFGPGTRLLVL.

This sequence joins TRBV2 and TRBJ1-1; D perhaps matches TRBD1 (6 bases). CDR3 size: 12 residues. The V gene's germline CDR1 is SNHLY and CDR2 FYNNEI. The CDR3 loop reads CVGGAGLAEAFF. DNA for the CDR3: TGTGTGGGGGGCGCGGGGCTAGCTGAAGCTTTCTTT.

Concerning this clonotype: At one of its ends the junction is not consistent with the germline gene, which may arise from a read error. The J gene is TRBJ1-6, the V gene TRBV10-3; D gene unclear. The CDR3 loop spans 16 amino acids. Germline CDR1 reads ENHRY; CDR2 reads SYGVKD. The chain's CDR3 is CAIKVQSCGAGSPPHF. The CDR3 bases are TGTGCCATCAAAGTTCAGTCGTGTGGTGCGGGGTCACCCCCCCACTTT.

This clonotype has only one observation. The chain joins TRBV29-1 to TRBJ1-1; D gene ambiguous. The CDR3 runs 14 residues. Per the germline V gene, CDR1 is SQVTM and CDR2 is ANQGSEA. V gave up 8 bases and J gave up 3 bases, with 19 bases separating them. The CDR3 is CSSPRRVGDTEAFF. DNA for the CDR3: TGCAGCAGCCCCCGTAGGGTCGGGGACACTGAAGCTTTCTTT.

The chain recombines TRBV24-1 with TRBJ2-7; 7 bases map to TRBD1. With 3 bases clipped from V and 0 bases from J, the junction kept 4 bases outside the gene matches. The CDR3 runs 15 residues. Looked up from germline, CDR1 is KGHDR and CDR2 is SFDVKD. This CDR3 is CATSDGQALSYEQYF. The CDR3 DNA follows: TGTGCCACCAGTGATGGACAGGCCCTCTCCTACGAGCAGTACTTC.

The sample holds a few counts of this clonotype. The chain employs TRBV6-5 and TRBJ1-5; tentative D call: TRBD1 (5 bases). CDR3 length: 15 amino acids. Germline V lookup: CDR1 MNHEY, CDR2 SVGAGI. V was clipped by 6 bases and J by 6 bases, with 18 bases between them. DNA for the CDR3: TGTGCCAGCAGGCCAGGGATTCTGGCTCGTCAGCCCCAGCATTTT. Translated: CASRPGILARQPQHF.

The table lists this clonotype with a few counts. The chain carries TRBV20-1 and TRBJ1-5, with 8 bases fitting TRBD1. Germline CDR1 DFQATT, CDR2 SNEGSKA (reference sequence). V was pared by 6 bases and J by 3 bases, with 10 bases of the junction left unmatched. CDR3 length: 15 amino acids. The CDR3, as DNA: TGCAGTGCGCAGAATAGGGGACAGGCCAATCAGCCCCAGCATTTT. Encoded protein: CSAQNRGQANQPQHF.

This chain's CDR3 is CASSVFADRVEQYF. DNA for the CDR3: TGTGCCAGCAGCGTATTTGCGGACCGGGTCGAGCAGTACTTC. This sequence joins TRBV9 and TRBJ2-7; D is uncertain. The V gene's germline CDR1 is SGDLS and CDR2 YYNGEE. The CDR3 runs 14 residues. Trimming shortened V by 1 base and J by 6 bases, and 14 bases separated the two germline ends.

This chain connects TRBV25-1 to TRBJ2-2; unclear D gene. The CDR3 consists of 14 residues. The V end lost 6 bases, the J end lost 3 bases, and 11 bases lay between the germline ends. The germline CDR1 and CDR2 sequences are MGHDK and SYGVNS. In DNA, the CDR3 is TGTGCCAGCAGCCAAGATTCGTACACCGGGGAGCTGTTTTTT. Translation: CASSQDSYTGELFF.

The chain combines TRBV10-3 with TRBJ2-5; 11 bases match TRBD2. The germline V gene encodes CDR1 ENHRY and CDR2 SYGVKD. Trimming cost V 1 base and J 5 bases; bases outside gene matches: 6. The CDR3 contains 16 residues. The CDR3 nucleotides are TGTGCCATCAGTGAGTTACTAGCGGGAGTTCAGGAGACCCAGTACTTC. Translation gives CAISELLAGVQETQYF.

As for this clonotype: An end of the junction differs from the germline gene, which may be a read error. The CDR3 sequence is CASALGQRPNQPQHF. The CDR3 DNA is TGTGCCAGCGCCCTCGGACAGCGGCCCAATCAGCCCCAGCACTTT. The chain couples TRBV2 to TRBJ1-5, with a possible D match to TRBD1 (6 bases). Germline V gives CDR1 SNHLY, CDR2 FYNNEI. The CDR3 length is 15 residues.

Of note for this clonotype: One end of the junction varies from germline; a read error may be responsible. This chain links TRBV2 with TRBJ1-1, with a tentative D call TRBD1 (6 bases). The germline CDR1 and CDR2 sequences are SNHLY and FYNNEI. The CDR3 is 13 residues long. This CDR3 is CASSTAGVTEAFF. CDR3 in DNA: TGCGCCAGCAGTACGGCAGGGGTAACTGAAGCTTTCTTT.

This clonotype has ten or more counts. V and J are TRBV19 and TRBJ1-1; D remains unclear. Trimming removed 4 bases at V and 3 bases at J, with 12 bases between. Germline loops: CDR1 LNHDA, CDR2 SQIVND (reference sequence). The CDR3 spans 14 residues. The CDR3 DNA reads TGTGCCAGTAGTAGAGCCTACGAGGACACTGAAGCTTTCTTT. Translating it yields CASSRAYEDTEAFF.

The CDR3 is CASRSGLSPLHF. In DNA form, the CDR3 reads TGTGCCAGCCGCTCAGGGCTGTCACCCCTCCACTTT. This chain joins TRBV11-1 and TRBJ1-6, with TRBD1 as a possible D gene (5 bases). Germline-derived CDR1 and CDR2 are SGHAT and FQDESV (reference sequence). CDR3 length: 12 amino acids. V lost 8 bases, J lost 10 bases, and 12 bases lay in between.

This rearrangement joins TRBV7-9 to TRBJ2-7; 8 nucleotides agree with TRBD2. The CDR3 has 14 amino acids. Germline loops: CDR1 SEHNR, CDR2 FQNEAQ (reference sequence). After removal of 4 bases from V and 7 bases from J, the junction contained 9 bases not matched to a gene. CDR3 DNA: TGTGCCAGCAGCTCAGCCCCGGGGGGGTGGGAGCAGTACTTC. This encodes CASSSAPGGWEQYF.

The V call is TRBV29-1, the J call TRBJ1-1; weak D call: TRBD1 (6 bases). Trimming took 6 bases from V and 0 from J, leaving 14 bases between them. Germline CDR1 is SQVTM and CDR2 is ANQGSEA. The CDR3 is made up of 14 amino acids. The CDR3 reads CSVSRGQLNTEAFF. CDR3 DNA: TGCAGCGTCTCAAGGGGACAATTGAACACTGAAGCTTTCTTT.

The chain recombines TRBV24-1 with TRBJ1-5; TRBD1 aligns across 7 bases. There are 16 residues in the CDR3. V shed 12 bases, J shed 1 base, and the junction held 14 bases outside the gene matches. Looked up from germline, CDR1 is KGHDR and CDR2 is SFDVKD. DNA of the CDR3: TGTGCCTGGAGTAATCAGGGGGTATCGAGCAATCAGCCCCAGCATTTT. Amino acids: CAWSNQGVSSNQPQHF.

This clonotype was observed at least ten times. The rearrangement uses TRBV20-1 and TRBJ1-3; D is ambiguous. The ends were cut back, 8 bases at V and 4 bases at J, with 12 bases in the middle. Looked up from germline, CDR1 is DFQATT and CDR2 is SNEGSKA (reference sequence). The CDR3 covers 12 residues. The CDR3 loop reads CSSLGYGNTIYF. Written as DNA, the CDR3 is TGCAGTAGTTTGGGGTACGGAAACACCATATATTTT.

The chain employs TRBV11-2 and TRBJ1-1; the D is unclear. Germline loops: CDR1 SGHAT, CDR2 FQNNGV. This CDR3 spans 12 amino acids. Trimming cost V 5 bases and J 6 bases, with 10 bases left between them. DNA of the CDR3: TGTGCCAGCAGCCTACTGAATCCTGAAGCTTTCTTT. Protein product: CASSLLNPEAFF.

This clonotype was observed many times. The chain has TRBV24-1 and TRBJ2-5, with D unresolved. Trimming took off 7 bases at V and 5 bases at J, with 13 bases between the two ends. The CDR3 is 13 residues long. The germline gives CDR1 KGHDR, CDR2 SFDVKD. The CDR3 spells CATSRDKSETQYF. CDR3 nucleotide sequence: TGTGCCACCAGCAGAGACAAATCGGAGACCCAGTACTTC.

This clonotype was detected many times. This chain joins TRBV10-1 and TRBJ2-5; no definite D call. The CDR3 covers 13 residues. V dropped 10 bases and J dropped 5 bases, with 17 bases sitting between them. The germline V gene has CDR1 WNHNN and CDR2 SYGVQD (reference sequence). In DNA form, the CDR3 reads TGCGCCACCAACGATGGTTCGGGCGAGACCCAGTACTTC. Its translation is CATNDGSGETQYF.

The chain is built from TRBV9 and TRBJ2-2; possible D gene TRBD2, 5 bases. Germline V gene lookup returns CDR1 SGDLS and CDR2 YYNGEE. The V end was cut by 4 bases, the J end by 6 bases, with 10 bases between. CDR3 length equals 13 residues. The CDR3, as DNA: TGTGCCAGCAGCCACCTAGCTGCCGGGGAGCTGTTTTTT. It encodes CASSHLAAGELFF.

This rearrangement joins TRBV29-1 to TRBJ2-3, with D tentatively TRBD2 (6 bases). The CDR3 extends over 12 amino acids. Trimming pared 4 bases from V and 5 bases from J, leaving 10 bases between. Germline V gives CDR1 SQVTM, CDR2 ANQGSEA. CDR3 coding DNA: TGCAGCGTTGTGGGGGGTGGAGATACGCAGTATTTT. This translates into CSVVGGGDTQYF.